Shown below are 10 T cell receptor beta chains from a single sample sequenced in a study of cytomegalovirus exposure and HLA in healthy donors (dated by TCRdb to about 2017). The method behind the library was the immunoSEQ multiplex PCR assay. For the multiplex PCR, a mixture combining 60 forward primers for TCR Vbeta segments and 13 reverse primers for TCR Jbeta segments was used. In its TCRdb copy, this immuneACCESS table keeps in-frame sequences only and misses some clones. Where compared with another copy, unresolved V genes explain less than half of these, and the others have no known cause. Within this sample are 130,000 to 150,000 clones, with over 70% of them counted one time only. Of the sample, around 5% is held by the ten largest clones. The specimen sequenced was PBMCs. These receptors were taken from a male donor in good health and CMV-seronegative.

The chain combines TRBV19 with TRBJ2-3, with D possibly being TRBD2 (5 bases). The V end lost 8 bases, the J end lost 3 bases, and 12 bases lay between the germline ends. The CDR3 runs 13 residues. CDR1 and CDR2 (germline): LNHDA, SQIVND (reference sequence). In DNA form, the CDR3 reads TGTGCCAGTGGACCCCGGAGGACAGATACGCAGTATTTT. Translation gives CASGPRRTDTQYF. The variable domain in full, with the rest retrieved from reference TRBV19 and TRBJ2-3, is DGGITQSPKYLFRKEGQNVTLSCEQNLNHDAMYWYRQDPGQGLRLIYYSQIVNDFQKGDIAEGYSVSREKKESFPLTVTSAQKNPTAFYLCASGPRRTDTQYFGPGTRLTVL.

This chain joins TRBV28 and TRBJ2-7, with 9 bases matching TRBD1. The CDR3 spans 15 residues. The junction had 6 bases not matched to a gene; V was cut back by 4 bases and J by 2 bases. Germline V lookup: CDR1 MDHEN, CDR2 SYDVKM. The CDR3 sequence is CASSSLGTGPYEQYF. The CDR3 nucleotides are TGTGCCAGCAGTTCTCTCGGGACAGGGCCCTACGAGCAGTACTTC.

This clone has a handful of counts. This chain connects TRBV6-5 to TRBJ1-2, with D unclear. The CDR3 totals 13 residues. Trimming shortened V by 4 bases and J by 1 base, and 7 bases separated the two germline ends. In germline, CDR1 is MNHEY, CDR2 SVGAGI. The CDR3 sequence: CASSSVSNYGYTF. The CDR3, as DNA: TGTGCCAGCAGTTCCGTCAGTAACTATGGCTACACCTTC.

The chain has TRBV27 and TRBJ1-3, with D hard to call. Trimming removed 6 bases at V and 9 bases at J, with 18 bases between. Per the germline V gene, CDR1 is MNHEY and CDR2 is SMNVEV (reference sequence). This CDR3 region has 14 residues. The CDR3 here is CASRGVSRGGTIYF. DNA for the CDR3: TGTGCCAGCAGGGGCGTGAGCCGTGGAGGCACCATATATTTT.

V is TRBV19 and J is TRBJ1-2, with D tentatively TRBD1 (5 bases). CDR1 is LNHDA, CDR2 SQIVND, per germline (reference sequence). The CDR3 has 13 residues. Trimming shortened V by 6 bases and J by 3 bases, and 11 bases separated the two germline ends. CDR3 in DNA: TGTGCCAGTAGAAAGGACATAGACTATGGCTACACCTTC. Translating it yields CASRKDIDYGYTF.

The rearrangement uses TRBV27 and TRBJ2-1; no firm D call. V lost 8 bases and J lost 6, with 23 bases in between. The CDR3 extends over 16 amino acids. CDR1 and CDR2 (germline): MNHEY, SMNVEV (reference sequence). CDR3 sequence (DNA): TGTGCCAGCCATCGAATCGACGGCGGCGACGCCAATGAGCAGTTCTTC. As protein: CASHRIDGGDANEQFF.

The CDR3 sequence is CASSRDTNTEAFF. CDR3 nucleotide sequence: TGTGCCAGCAGCCGTGACACGAACACTGAAGCTTTCTTT. The V and J genes are TRBV7-2 and TRBJ1-1; D is ambiguous. The V gene's germline CDR1 is SGHTA and CDR2 FQGNSA. The ends were cut back, 5 bases at V and 1 base at J, with 8 bases in the middle. This CDR3 is 13 amino acids long.

The chain joins TRBV6-4 to TRBJ2-3, with TRBD2 matching 8 bases. CDR3 size: 14 residues. The J segment lost 2 bases and the V segment lost 6 bases, leaving 4 bases of the junction unmatched. CDR1 and CDR2 (germline): MRHNA, SNTAGT. The CDR3 loop reads CASSPTSVTDTQYF. In nucleotides, the CDR3 is TGTGCCAGCAGCCCGACTAGCGTCACAGATACGCAGTATTTT.

The gene calls are TRBV2 and TRBJ1-2, with D perhaps TRBD1 (5 bases). Looked up from germline, CDR1 is SNHLY and CDR2 is FYNNEI. This CDR3 is built from 14 residues. The V end was cut by 2 bases, the J end by 2 bases, with 9 bases between. The CDR3 is CASSENRGNYGYTF. As DNA, the CDR3 is TGTGCCAGCAGTGAAAACCGGGGGAACTATGGCTACACCTTC.

The chain carries TRBV7-2 and TRBJ1-2, with a tentative D call TRBD1 (6 bases). V lost 5 bases to trimming and J lost 4 bases, with 17 bases between them. The CDR3 is 15 residues long. Germline V gives CDR1 SGHTA, CDR2 FQGNSA. CDR3 coding DNA: TGTGCCAGCAGCCCAGGAAGTACAGGGATCTATGGCTACACCTTC. This codes for CASSPGSTGIYGYTF.